One T cell receptor beta chain is described in this entry. With V trimmed by 6 bases and J by 4 bases, 4 bases remained unmatched. The CDR3 spans 15 residues. The germline V gene encodes CDR1 LGHNA and CDR2 YSLEER. These data belong to a study of shared clonotypes between healthy human individuals. Assay: immunoSEQ multiplex PCR; the TCRdb copy retains only in-frame clones and omits some. This repertoire shows approximately 1.9 million clones, approximately 92% found once; its top ten account for roughly 1.7%. Positive CCR7 selection of CD45RO-negative cells yielded the naive CD8 cells, and terminally differentiated effector memory CD45RA+ cells were excluded.

The chain carries TRBV4-3 and TRBJ1-4; 11 bases align to TRBD1. The source is a young man in good health. Some clones in this sample may be carry-over from other donors' samples. The sequenced sample consisted of naive CD8+ T cells from PBMCs. In DNA form, the CDR3 reads TGCGCCAGCAGTAGCGGGACAGGGGGTAATGAAAAACTGTTTTTT. Translating gives CASSSGTGGNEKLFF.